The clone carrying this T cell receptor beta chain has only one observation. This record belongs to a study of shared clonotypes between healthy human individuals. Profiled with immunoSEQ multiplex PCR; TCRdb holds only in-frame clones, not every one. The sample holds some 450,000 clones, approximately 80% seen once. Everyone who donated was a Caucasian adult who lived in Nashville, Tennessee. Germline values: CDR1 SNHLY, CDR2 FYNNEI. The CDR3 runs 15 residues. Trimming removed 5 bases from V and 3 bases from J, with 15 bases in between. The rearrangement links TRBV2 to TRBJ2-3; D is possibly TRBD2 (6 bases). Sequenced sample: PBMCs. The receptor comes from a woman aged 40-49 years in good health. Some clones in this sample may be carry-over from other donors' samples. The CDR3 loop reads CASSLEGGGTDTQYF. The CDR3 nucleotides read TGTGCCAGCAGTCTTGAGGGAGGTGGGACAGATACGCAGTATTTT.